One sample yielded the 30 T cell receptor beta chains listed below, sequenced in a study of identical twins (dated by TCRdb to about 2016). To prepare the library, 5' RACE was applied. The data were produced on an Illumina HiSeq 2000. In-frame beta chains were kept once TCRdb had trimmed the public reads at Q25 with fastp and called clones with MiXCR. A single entry per CDR3 protein holds the most common genes and DNA from its merged rows. The table for this sample lists 200,000 to 250,000 distinct CDR3 sequences; 7.5% of them were counted only once. The top ten clonotypes cover around 1.8% of the sample. This same sample was also taken into another study, of yellow fever vaccine responses in identical twins.

Sequences were obtained from memory (CD45RO+) T cells sorted from blood. The cell subset or site label on this specimen signifies: CD45RO+ enriched T cells. These receptors were taken from a woman aged 18 to 35 in good health.

The gene calls are TRBV7-2 and TRBJ1-4; perhaps TRBD1 as D (6 bases). Deletions cut 4 bases from V and 7 bases from J, with 16 bases between. This CDR3 spans 15 amino acids. The germline gives CDR1 SGHTA, CDR2 FQGNSA. The CDR3 sequence is CASSSRQAGGEKLFF. CDR3 in DNA: TGTGCCAGCAGCTCTCGACAGGCGGGTGGTGAAAAACTGTTTTTT.

This clonotype was observed many times. The chain joins TRBV4-3 to TRBJ2-7, with D unresolved. This CDR3 contains 14 residues. The ends were cut back, 3 bases at V and 5 bases at J, with 14 bases in the middle. Germline assignment: CDR1 LGHNA and CDR2 YSLEER. The CDR3 is CASSHRGRANEQYF. The CDR3 nucleotides are TGCGCCAGCAGCCACCGCGGTAGGGCTAACGAGCAGTACTTC.

At least ten counts were recorded for this clonotype. This chain joins TRBV12-3 or TRBV12-4 and TRBJ1-1, with a tentative D call TRBD1 (5 bases). Trimming cost V 6 bases and J 3 bases, with 14 bases left between them. The CDR3 covers 14 residues. The CDR3 DNA reads TGTGCCAGCAGCCAAGACCGGGGGGACACTGAAGCTTTCTTT. The encoded protein is CASSQDRGDTEAFF.

This clonotype was recorded a few times. The chain joins TRBV2 to TRBJ2-5; the match to TRBD2 covers 7 bases. V trimming: 9 bases; J trimming: 1 base; junction bases outside the gene matches: 8. The CDR3 sequence is 14 residues long. Per germline, CDR1 SNHLY and CDR2 FYNNEI. In nucleotides, the CDR3 is TGTGCCAGGGGTTTCGCGGGGGTCCAAGAGACCCAGTACTTC. This codes for CARGFAGVQETQYF.

This clonotype occurred many times. This sequence joins TRBV29-1 and TRBJ2-7, with D tentatively TRBD1 (5 bases). This CDR3 is built from 13 residues. CDR1 is SQVTM and CDR2 is ANQGSEA in the germline V gene. The V end was cut by 4 bases, the J end by 3 bases, with 13 bases between. CDR3 region: CSVGTGLNYEQYF. CDR3 DNA sequence: TGCAGCGTTGGCACAGGATTAAACTACGAGCAGTACTTC.

This clonotype was picked up a small number of times. The chain employs TRBV11-1 and TRBJ2-5; the match to TRBD2 covers 12 bases. The trim removed 2 bases at V and 4 bases at J, leaving 11 bases unmatched. Germline CDR1 is SGHAT and CDR2 is FQDESV (reference sequence). This CDR3 spans 18 amino acids. CDR3 sequence: CASSLSPSGRALGETQYF. The CDR3 region has the DNA TGTGCCAGCAGCTTAAGCCCTAGCGGGAGGGCCTTGGGAGAGACCCAGTACTTC.

This clonotype was observed a few times. This rearrangement joins TRBV25-1 to TRBJ2-7, with D possibly TRBD1 on 7 matching bases. The length of the CDR3 is 14 residues. Trimming shortened V by 1 base and J by 5 bases, and 12 bases separated the two germline ends. Per the germline V gene, CDR1 is MGHDK and CDR2 is SYGVNS. The CDR3 region has the DNA TGTGCCAGCAGTGAATTCAGGGGGGCAAACGAGCAGTACTTC. Protein: CASSEFRGANEQYF.

This clonotype was counted only a few times. One end of the junction is discordant with germline, which a read error may explain. The chain joins TRBV7-7 to TRBJ2-1, with 10 bases aligning to TRBD2. The CDR3 totals 13 residues. Germline assignment: CDR1 SSHAT and CDR2 FNYEAQ (reference sequence). CDR3 in amino acids: CASSPGTSDEQFF. As DNA, the CDR3 is TGTGCTAGCAGCCCCGGGACTAGCGATGAGCAGTTCTTC.

This clonotype was seen ten or more times. The gene calls are TRBV28 and TRBJ2-6; tentatively, D is TRBD1 (6 bases). The CDR3 has 15 amino acids. The germline V gene has CDR1 MDHEN and CDR2 SYDVKM. V gave up 5 bases and J gave up 1 base, with 9 bases separating them. The CDR3 loop is CASSTGQSGANVLTF. The CDR3 DNA reads as TGTGCCAGCAGTACCGGACAGTCTGGGGCCAACGTCCTGACTTTC.

This clonotype has a count of ten or more. The chain employs TRBV28 and TRBJ2-2; 8 nucleotides line up with TRBD2. CDR3 length: 14 amino acids. V shed 8 bases, J shed 3 bases, and the junction held 5 bases outside the gene matches. Germline CDR1 is MDHEN and CDR2 is SYDVKM. This CDR3 is CASAGLVDTGELFF. The CDR3 DNA sequence: TGTGCCAGCGCGGGACTAGTTGACACCGGGGAGCTGTTTTTT.

This clonotype was observed many times. CDR3 nucleotide sequence: TGTGCCATCAGCCCAGACAGGGGATTGGACAATGAGCAGTTCTTC. It codes for CAISPDRGLDNEQFF. The chain links TRBV10-3 to TRBJ2-1; 8 positions match TRBD1. The junction had 9 bases not matched to a gene; V was cut back by 6 bases and J by 5 bases. Looked up from germline, CDR1 is ENHRY and CDR2 is SYGVKD. The CDR3 consists of 15 residues.

This clonotype was seen a handful of times. This chain connects TRBV3-1 to TRBJ2-1; D gene ambiguous. The V gene lost 6 bases and the J gene lost 14 bases, with 20 bases spanning the gap. Germline lookup yields CDR1 LGHDT and CDR2 YNNKEL (reference sequence). This CDR3 region has 13 residues. The DNA for the CDR3 is TGTGCCAGCAGTCCCCCAGTTGGGCTTAGTGAGTTCTTC. Translated: CASSPPVGLSEFF.

The CDR3 region is CASSCVRGGETQYF. The CDR3 DNA sequence: TGTGCCAGCAGTTGCGTCAGGGGAGGGGAGACCCAGTACTTC. The genes are TRBV6-7 and TRBJ2-5, with a weak D call TRBD2 (7 bases). TRBV6-7 is an open reading frame, and its role is uncertain. V shed 4 bases and J shed 5 bases, with 14 bases lying between them. The CDR3 is 14 residues long.

This clonotype was seen a handful of times. V is TRBV20-1 and J is TRBJ1-3; a weak D match, TRBD1 (5 bases). Trimming left V 6 bases short and J 3 bases short, with 9 bases between. This CDR3 comprises 12 residues. Germline V gene lookup returns CDR1 DFQATT and CDR2 SNEGSKA (reference sequence). CDR3 nucleotides: TGCAGTGCCCTGACAGATGGAAACACCATATATTTT. Its translation: CSALTDGNTIYF.

At least ten counts were recorded for this clonotype. The chain employs TRBV19 and TRBJ1-6; D remains ambiguous. The germline CDR1 and CDR2 sequences are LNHDA and SQIVND (reference sequence). The CDR3 totals 11 residues. V lost 8 bases, J lost 8 bases, and 7 bases lay in between. The CDR3 nucleotides read TGTGCCAGTGAAGACGATTCACCCCTCCACTTT. Translating it yields CASEDDSPLHF. The full variable domain, with the rest looked up from reference TRBV19 and TRBJ1-6, is DGGITQSPKYLFRKEGQNVTLSCEQNLNHDAMYWYRQDPGQGLRLIYYSQIVNDFQKGDIAEGYSVSREKKESFPLTVTSAQKNPTAFYLCASEDDSPLHFGNGTRLTVT.

The table lists this clonotype with many counts. The V gene is TRBV12-3 or TRBV12-4, the J gene TRBJ2-6, with D unclear. The CDR3 is 14 residues long. V lost 10 bases to trimming and J lost 0 bases, with 10 bases between them. DNA for the CDR3: TGTGCCACCATGAGTCTCTCTGGGGCCAACGTCCTGACTTTC. Its translation is CATMSLSGANVLTF.

V and J are TRBV28 and TRBJ2-5; TRBD2 matches 10 bases. Germline CDR1 reads MDHEN; CDR2 reads SYDVKM. CDR3 size: 17 residues. With V trimmed by 3 bases and J by 4 bases, 11 bases remained unmatched. The CDR3 is CASSFTGAGGVGETQYF. In DNA form, the CDR3 reads TGTGCCAGCAGTTTTACAGGAGCGGGAGGGGTTGGAGAGACCCAGTACTTC. The full variable domain, in which reference TRBV28 and TRBJ2-5 provide the parts outside the CDR3, is DVKVTQSSRYLVKRTGEKVFLECVQDMDHENMFWYRQDPGLGLRLIYFSYDVKMKEKGDIPEGYSVSREKKERFSLILESASTNQTSMYLCASSFTGAGGVGETQYFGPGTRLLVL.

This clonotype was detected ten times or more. V usage is TRBV10-3 and J usage is TRBJ1-1; 11 positions agree with TRBD1. The length of the CDR3 is 16 residues. Germline lookup yields CDR1 ENHRY and CDR2 SYGVKD. The trim removed 3 bases at V and 3 bases at J, leaving 6 bases unmatched. The CDR3 bases are TGTGCCATCAGTGATAGGACAGGGGGCACGGACACTGAAGCTTTCTTT. Residues: CAISDRTGGTDTEAFF.

This clonotype was detected ten times or more. The J gene is TRBJ2-1, the V gene TRBV7-8, with TRBD1 identical over 8 bases. Germline V lookup: CDR1 SGHVS, CDR2 FQNEAQ. Unmatched junction bases numbered 9, after V lost 1 base and J lost 4 bases. The CDR3 is 17 residues long. This CDR3 reads CASSLVKDRAKYNEQFF. The CDR3 nucleotides read TGTGCCAGCAGCTTAGTGAAGGACAGGGCAAAATACAATGAGCAGTTCTTC.

Details on this clonotype: The missing conserved phenylalanine or tryptophan at the end of this CDR3 makes a read error likely. It is unclear where the CDR3 begins or ends on the DNA, so no DNA is shown, and the CDR3 is as TCRdb lists it. This chain uses TRBV27 with TRBJ1-1; TRBD1, the D gene given by the table, was not confirmed from the DNA. Germline V gene lookup returns CDR1 MNHEY and CDR2 SMNVEV (reference sequence). The CDR3 totals 12 residues, both ends included. The CDR3 sequence is CASIRQIPGGVS.

The sample holds many counts of this clonotype. The chain uses TRBV10-3 and TRBJ1-5; tentative D call: TRBD1 (5 bases). This CDR3 is 13 amino acids long. Germline V CDR1 and CDR2: ENHRY, SYGVKD. Trimming took off 6 bases at V and 1 base at J, with 7 bases between the two ends. CDR3 residues: CAIRKGSNQPQHF. Here the CDR3 DNA reads TGTGCCATCAGGAAGGGGAGCAATCAGCCCCAGCATTTT.

The rearrangement uses TRBV28 and TRBJ2-7, with a tentative D call TRBD2 (5 bases). This CDR3 is built from 15 residues. CDR1 and CDR2 (germline): MDHEN, SYDVKM. The V end was cut by 6 bases, the J end by 4 bases, with 19 bases between. The CDR3 loop reads CASRRERAKPYEQYF. CDR3 nucleotides: TGTGCCAGCAGGAGAGAGAGGGCAAAGCCGTACGAGCAGTACTTC.

This clonotype was picked up many times. The genes are TRBV28 and TRBJ2-1; 12 nucleotides agree with TRBD2. This CDR3 is built from 16 residues. Germline CDR1 and CDR2: MDHEN and SYDVKM. V gave up 5 bases and J gave up 8 bases; unmatched junction bases: 10. Here the CDR3 DNA reads TGTGCCAGCAGTCCTACTCTAGCGGGGGGGCAAGATGAGCAGTTCTTC. Amino acids: CASSPTLAGGQDEQFF.

This clonotype was picked up a small number of times. The chain is built from TRBV9 and TRBJ2-7; 8 bases match TRBD2. V shed 0 bases and J 6 bases; nucleotides not matched to a gene: 8. This CDR3 is 15 amino acids long. Per the germline V gene, CDR1 is SGDLS and CDR2 is YYNGEE. This CDR3 is CASSVVSAGVGEQYF. The CDR3 bases are TGTGCCAGCAGCGTAGTCTCAGCGGGAGTCGGCGAGCAGTACTTC.

The table lists this clonotype with many counts. This sequence joins TRBV7-2 and TRBJ2-5; no firm D call. The CDR3 is made up of 13 amino acids. Germline V lookup: CDR1 SGHTA, CDR2 FQGNSA. The V end was cut by 0 bases, the J end by 5 bases, with 7 bases between. The CDR3: CASSLALQETQYF. Here the CDR3 DNA reads TGTGCCAGCAGCTTAGCGCTCCAGGAGACCCAGTACTTC.

The chain carries TRBV11-3 and TRBJ2-1, with 8 bases identical to TRBD2. This CDR3 comprises 14 residues. J gave up 10 bases and V 5 bases, and 10 bases lay outside the gene matches. Germline values: CDR1 SGHNT, CDR2 YENEEA. CDR3 DNA: TGTGCCAGCAGCCACCGACTAGCGCCCCAGGAGCAGTTCTTC. Translating it yields CASSHRLAPQEQFF.

J is TRBJ1-2 and V is TRBV19, with a weak D call TRBD1 (6 bases). Germline V CDR1 and CDR2: LNHDA, SQIVND (reference sequence). The V end lost 5 bases, the J end lost 2 bases, and 15 bases lay between the germline ends. This CDR3 has 15 residues. The CDR3: CASSFSGTSNYGYTF. In nucleotides, the CDR3 is TGTGCCAGTAGTTTTTCAGGGACATCGAACTATGGCTACACCTTC.

This clonotype came up a few times. The chain combines TRBV20-1 with TRBJ2-7; 10 positions agree with TRBD2. V gave up 6 bases and J gave up 5 bases; unmatched junction bases: 10. The CDR3 sequence is 14 residues long. Germline CDR1 DFQATT, CDR2 SNEGSKA (reference sequence). DNA for the CDR3: TGCAGTGCGCAGCGGGAGGGCCCACATAACGAGCAGTACTTC. It specifies CSAQREGPHNEQYF.

The gene calls are TRBV30 and TRBJ2-1; tentatively, D is TRBD1 or TRBD2 (6 bases each). Germline V lookup: CDR1 GTSNPN, CDR2 SVGIG (reference sequence). V was shortened by 4 bases and J by 3 bases, with 19 bases between the two germline ends. CDR3 size: 16 residues. The CDR3 bases are TGTGCCTGGAAAGGAGGGGGGATCGGAGACTACAATGAGCAGTTCTTC. Its protein is CAWKGGGIGDYNEQFF.

This chain links TRBV18 with TRBJ2-7; maybe TRBD2 (5 bases). The V end lost 5 bases, the J end lost 7 bases, and 9 bases lay between the germline ends. This CDR3 spans 11 amino acids. In germline, CDR1 is KGHSH, CDR2 LQKENI. CDR3 residues: CASSSDSEQYF. Here the CDR3 DNA reads TGTGCCAGCTCATCGGACTCGGAGCAGTACTTC.